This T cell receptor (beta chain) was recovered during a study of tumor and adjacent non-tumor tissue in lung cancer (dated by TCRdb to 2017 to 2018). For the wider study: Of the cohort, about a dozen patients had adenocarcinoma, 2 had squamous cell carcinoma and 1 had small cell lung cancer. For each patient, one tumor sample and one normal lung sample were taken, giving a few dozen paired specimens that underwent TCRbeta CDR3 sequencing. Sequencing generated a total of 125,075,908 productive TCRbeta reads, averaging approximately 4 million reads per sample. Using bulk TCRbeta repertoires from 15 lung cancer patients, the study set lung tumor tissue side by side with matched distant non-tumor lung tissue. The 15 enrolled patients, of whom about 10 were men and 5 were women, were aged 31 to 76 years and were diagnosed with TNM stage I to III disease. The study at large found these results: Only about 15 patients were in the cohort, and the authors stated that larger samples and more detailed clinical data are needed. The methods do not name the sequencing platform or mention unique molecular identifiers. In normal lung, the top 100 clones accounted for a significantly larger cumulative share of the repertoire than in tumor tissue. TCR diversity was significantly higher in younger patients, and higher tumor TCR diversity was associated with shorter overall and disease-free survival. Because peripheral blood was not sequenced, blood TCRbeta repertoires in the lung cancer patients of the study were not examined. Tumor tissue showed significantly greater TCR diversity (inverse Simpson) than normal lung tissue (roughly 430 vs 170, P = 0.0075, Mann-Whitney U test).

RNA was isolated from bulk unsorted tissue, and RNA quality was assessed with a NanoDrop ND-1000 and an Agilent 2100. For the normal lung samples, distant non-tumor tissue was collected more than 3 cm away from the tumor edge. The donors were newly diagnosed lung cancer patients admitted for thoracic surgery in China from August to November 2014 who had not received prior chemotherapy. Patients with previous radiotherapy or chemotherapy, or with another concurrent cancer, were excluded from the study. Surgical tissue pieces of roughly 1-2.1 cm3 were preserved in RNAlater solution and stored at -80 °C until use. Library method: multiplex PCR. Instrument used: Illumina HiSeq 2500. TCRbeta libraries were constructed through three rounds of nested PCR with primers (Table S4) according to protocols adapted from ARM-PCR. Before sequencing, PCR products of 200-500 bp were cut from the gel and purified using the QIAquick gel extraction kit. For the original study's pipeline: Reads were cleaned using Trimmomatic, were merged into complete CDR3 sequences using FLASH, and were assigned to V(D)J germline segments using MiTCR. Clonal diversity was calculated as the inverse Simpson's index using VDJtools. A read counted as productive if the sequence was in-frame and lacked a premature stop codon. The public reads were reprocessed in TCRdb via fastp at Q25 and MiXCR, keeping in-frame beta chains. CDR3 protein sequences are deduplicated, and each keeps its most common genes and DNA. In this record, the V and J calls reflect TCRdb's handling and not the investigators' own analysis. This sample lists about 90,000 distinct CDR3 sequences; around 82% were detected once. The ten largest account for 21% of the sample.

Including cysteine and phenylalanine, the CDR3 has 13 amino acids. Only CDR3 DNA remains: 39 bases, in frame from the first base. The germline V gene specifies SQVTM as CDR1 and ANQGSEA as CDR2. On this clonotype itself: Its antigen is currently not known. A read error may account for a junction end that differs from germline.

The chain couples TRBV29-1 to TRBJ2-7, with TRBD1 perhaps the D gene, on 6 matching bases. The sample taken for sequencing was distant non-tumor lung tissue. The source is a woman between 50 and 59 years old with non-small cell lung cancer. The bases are TGCAGCGTTGCGGCTGGACAGAGGGTCGAGGAGTACTTC. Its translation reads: CSVAAGQRVEEYF.